This entry describes one T cell receptor (beta chain). The antigen is undetermined. CDR1 and CDR2 from the germline V gene are SGHVS and FNYEAQ. CDR3 length: 18 residues. V was clipped by 2 bases and J by 4 bases; unmatched bases: 13. The data were obtained in a study of T cell responses to AZD1222 COVID-19 vaccine. Study results and caveats: Spike-spanning, vaccine-associated CD4 TCRs were dominant at 160-218 and 743-854. Seropositive AZD1222 recipients at baseline numbered only five or six. Spike-specific TCRs gained breadth and depth after people received two AZD1222 doses. Mostly white British, mostly female donors; authors suggested clonal diversity may be underestimated.

Data came from immunoSEQ multiplex PCR; TCRdb stores just in-frame clones and leaves some out. The table shows 55,000 to 65,000 clones, with 85% to 90% occurring only once. The chain employs TRBV7-6 and TRBJ2-3; 9 positions match TRBD2. The receptor was derived from an adult who received the AZD1222 COVID-19 vaccine. The sample was peripheral blood, taken 28 days after the second AZD1222 dose. The CDR3 loop reads CASSLQPGGGAQADTQYF. DNA of the CDR3: TGTGCCAGCAGCTTACAGCCGGGCGGGGGGGCCCAGGCAGATACGCAGTATTTT.